A single sample is the source of the 28 T cell receptor beta chains below, sequenced in a study of long-term antiretroviral therapy in people with HIV. Survey-level resolution applied to immunoSEQ assay v3.0. Only in-frame clones appear in the TCRdb table, and some are missing; sequencing was by immunoSEQ multiplex PCR. The data contain about 25,000 clones, roughly four fifths of them singletons. The sequenced sample was unsorted PBMCs, obtained 2.9 years after starting antiretroviral therapy. These receptors came from a man aged 45-65 years with HIV.

This chain joins TRBV7-9 and TRBJ2-2, with a possible D match to TRBD1 (5 bases). This CDR3 spans 16 amino acids. CDR1 and CDR2 from the germline V gene are SEHNR and FQNEAQ (reference sequence). Trimming stripped 6 bases from V and 2 bases from J, with 16 bases between. The CDR3 sequence is CASRTFERGNTGELFF. The CDR3 DNA reads as TGTGCCAGCAGAACCTTCGAAAGGGGTAACACCGGGGAGCTGTTTTTT.

The chain recombines TRBV4-1 with TRBJ2-7; D perhaps matches TRBD2 (5 bases). CDR1 MGHRA and CDR2 YSYEKL come from the germline V gene. This CDR3 is 13 amino acids long. Trimming removed 8 bases from V and 6 bases from J, with 17 bases in between. In nucleotides, the CDR3 is TGCGCCAGCCGACGATCCCGGAGGAGCGAGCAGTACTTC. Its translation: CASRRSRRSEQYF.

The chain combines TRBV5-1 with TRBJ1-2; no clear D gene. The V gene lost 2 bases and the J gene lost 8 bases, with 13 bases spanning the gap. The germline CDR1 and CDR2 sequences are SGHRS and YFSETQ. The CDR3 contains 13 residues. This CDR3 is CASSFKATRGYTF. DNA for the CDR3: TGCGCCAGCAGCTTCAAGGCGACGAGGGGCTACACCTTC. Combining the CDR3 with reference TRBV5-1 and TRBJ1-2 gives the whole variable domain KAGVTQTPRYLIKTRGQQVTLSCSPISGHRSVSWYQQTPGQGLQFLFEYFSETQRNKGNFPGRFSGRQFSNSRSEMNVSTLELGDSALYLCASSFKATRGYTFGSGTRLTVV.

J is TRBJ1-6 and V is TRBV19; no clear D. Germline V gene data show CDR1 as LNHDA and CDR2 as SQIVND (reference sequence). The CDR3 is made up of 13 amino acids. Trimming took off 10 bases at V and 9 bases at J, with 16 bases between the two ends. The CDR3 bases are TGTGCCACCGCCGACTCCAGGACTTCACCCCTCCACTTT. It specifies CATADSRTSPLHF.

The CDR3 is CAIPGTGNTQYF. The CDR3, as DNA: TGTGCCATACCCGGGACAGGTAATACGCAGTATTTT. The V call is TRBV10-3, the J call TRBJ2-3, with 8 bases matching TRBD1. There are 12 residues in the CDR3. Trimming at V came to 9 bases and at J to 7 bases, leaving 6 bases not matched to a gene. The V gene's germline CDR1 is ENHRY and CDR2 SYGVKD.

The chain joins TRBV10-3 to TRBJ1-1, with TRBD1 matching 9 bases. The CDR3 length is 15 residues. The J segment lost 2 bases and the V segment lost 5 bases, leaving 6 bases of the junction unmatched. Germline V CDR1 and CDR2: ENHRY, SYGVKD. DNA of the CDR3: TGTGCCATCAGTAGAGGGACAGGGCTAAACACTGAAGCTTTCTTT. Amino acid sequence: CAISRGTGLNTEAFF.

The gene calls are TRBV4-3 and TRBJ1-1; D not certain. CDR1 is LGHNA, CDR2 YSLEER, per germline. The germline V and J ends were trimmed by 0 bases and 0 bases, with 8 bases remaining between them. CDR3 length equals 15 residues. The CDR3 bases are TGCGCCAGCAGCCAAGAGGGCACCTTGAACACTGAAGCTTTCTTT. Its translation: CASSQEGTLNTEAFF.

This CDR3 reads CASRWGTEAYGYTF. DNA of the CDR3: TGTGCCAGCAGGTGGGGGACAGAAGCTTATGGCTACACCTTC. The chain joins TRBV28 to TRBJ1-2, with TRBD1 matching 7 bases. Germline assignment: CDR1 MDHEN and CDR2 SYDVKM. This CDR3 spans 14 amino acids. The junction had 9 bases not matched to a gene; V was cut back by 6 bases and J by 5 bases.

The chain combines TRBV7-8 with TRBJ2-3; 10 bases match TRBD2. In germline, CDR1 is SGHVS, CDR2 FQNEAQ. V lost 2 bases to trimming and J lost 3 bases; unmatched junction nucleotides: 8. The CDR3 spans 17 residues. CDR3: CASSLSLLAGPTDTQYF. Here the CDR3 DNA reads TGTGCCAGCAGCTTATCCTTACTAGCGGGGCCAACAGATACGCAGTATTTT.

The chain couples TRBV5-4 to TRBJ2-3, with TRBD2 identical over 11 bases. V was pared by 4 bases and J by 6 bases, with 10 bases of the junction left unmatched. The CDR3 totals 16 residues. Germline CDR1 reads SGHNT; CDR2 reads YYREEE (reference sequence). This CDR3 is CASSPWGVAGGDTQYF. As DNA, the CDR3 is TGTGCCAGCAGCCCCTGGGGGGTAGCGGGGGGGGATACGCAGTATTTT.

This sequence joins TRBV7-2 and TRBJ2-2, with D unresolved. Germline CDR1 SGHTA, CDR2 FQGNSA. The CDR3 extends over 12 amino acids. Trimming pared 4 bases from V and 8 bases from J, leaving 8 bases between. CDR3: CASSSNLGELFF. CDR3 DNA sequence: TGTGCCAGCAGCTCGAATCTAGGGGAGCTGTTTTTT.

The chain carries TRBV27 and TRBJ2-2, with no clear D. This CDR3 spans 13 amino acids. V gave up 3 bases and J gave up 5 bases, with 7 bases separating them. CDR1 and CDR2 (germline): MNHEY, SMNVEV (reference sequence). The CDR3 DNA reads as TGTGCCAGCAGTTTTACGGGTACCGGGGAGCTGTTTTTT. Translated, it gives CASSFTGTGELFF.

The table lists this clone with a few counts. The V gene is TRBV19, the J gene TRBJ1-5, with a possible D match to TRBD1 (5 bases). The germline gives CDR1 LNHDA, CDR2 SQIVND (reference sequence). V shed 5 bases and J shed 0 bases, with 8 bases lying between them. There are 14 residues in the CDR3. Here the CDR3 DNA reads TGTGCCAGTAGTCTTACAGGTAGCAATCAGCCCCAGCATTTT. Translated, it gives CASSLTGSNQPQHF.

Note on this clone: At one end, the junction sequence differs from germline, possibly due to a read error. V is TRBV7-7 and J is TRBJ1-1; a weak D match, TRBD1 (6 bases). CDR1 is SSHAT, CDR2 FNYEAQ, per germline (reference sequence). The CDR3 runs to 14 residues. In nucleotides, the CDR3 is TGTGCTAGCAGGCCCTTGGGACAGAACACTGAAGCTTTCTTT. Its translation is CASRPLGQNTEAFF.

The V call is TRBV9, the J call TRBJ1-2; 10 bases line up with TRBD1. Germline V gives CDR1 SGDLS, CDR2 YYNGEE. V was pared by 3 bases and J by 6 bases, with 8 bases of the junction left unmatched. The CDR3 runs 15 residues. CDR3 nucleotides: TGTGCCAGCAGCGGAGAGACAGGGGGCGCCCATGGCTACACCTTC. It translates to CASSGETGGAHGYTF.

This clone was counted once. This sample includes further DNA sequences coding for the same CDR3. The chain uses TRBV29-1 and TRBJ2-1; D is unresolved. The length of the CDR3 is 14 residues. The germline V gene has CDR1 SQVTM and CDR2 ANQGSEA. Trimming removed 7 bases from V and 6 bases from J, with 19 bases in between. The CDR3: CSAQFKGRSNEQFF. The CDR3 DNA reads TGCAGCGCCCAGTTTAAAGGTCGTTCCAATGAGCAGTTCTTC.

This sequence joins TRBV28 and TRBJ2-1; 13 nucleotides match TRBD2. The CDR3 is 15 amino acids. J gave up 9 bases and V 6 bases, and 8 bases lay outside the gene matches. Per germline, CDR1 MDHEN and CDR2 SYDVKM. CDR3 sequence (DNA): TGTGCCAGCAGGCTAACTAGCGGGGGGGCTAGTGAGCAGTTCTTC. Translation: CASRLTSGGASEQFF.

The chain links TRBV6-6 to TRBJ2-3; unclear D gene. CDR1 and CDR2 (germline): MNHNY, SVGAGI (reference sequence). This CDR3 comprises 12 residues. Between the trimmed V and J ends, which lost 6 bases and 8 bases, there was a span of 12 bases. The CDR3 sequence: CASSPPLGTQYF. CDR3 DNA: TGTGCCAGCAGCCCCCCTTTAGGTACGCAGTATTTT.

This clone was counted a single time. The CDR3 region is CASSYLSGDDEQYF. Here the CDR3 DNA reads TGTGCCAGCAGTTACCTCAGTGGTGACGACGAGCAGTACTTC. The J gene is TRBJ2-7, the V gene TRBV2, with D hard to call. The CDR3 loop spans 14 amino acids. Trimming removed 5 bases at V and 5 bases at J, with 16 bases between. CDR1 is SNHLY and CDR2 is FYNNEI in the germline V gene.

The chain is built from TRBV20-1 and TRBJ1-4; tentative D call: TRBD1 (6 bases). There are 11 residues in the CDR3. Per the germline V gene, CDR1 is DFQATT and CDR2 is SNEGSKA (reference sequence). The V end lost 3 bases, the J end lost 12 bases, and 11 bases lay between the germline ends. CDR3 residues: CSASRGTELFF. The CDR3 nucleotides read TGCAGTGCTAGTAGGGGGACGGAACTGTTTTTT.

The genes are TRBV7-2 and TRBJ1-2, with TRBD1 as a possible D gene (6 bases). The CDR3 length is 15 residues. The V end lost 5 bases, the J end lost 4 bases, and 17 bases lay between the germline ends. Germline CDR1 reads SGHTA; CDR2 reads FQGNSA. CDR3 DNA: TGTGCCAGCAGCGCTATGACAGGACGGACCTATGGCTACACCTTC. Translation: CASSAMTGRTYGYTF. The full variable domain, completed using reference TRBV7-2 and TRBJ1-2, is GAGVSQSPSNKVTEKGKDVELRCDPISGHTALYWYRQSLGQGLEFLIYFQGNSAPDKSGLPSDRFSAERTGGSVSTLTIQRTQQEDSAVYLCASSAMTGRTYGYTFGSGTRLTVV.

The chain combines TRBV6-5 with TRBJ2-2; 7 nucleotides align to TRBD1. This CDR3 is built from 15 residues. V shed 2 bases, J shed 5 bases, and the junction held 5 bases outside the gene matches. Looked up from germline, CDR1 is MNHEY and CDR2 is SVGAGI. The CDR3 loop reads CASSYRGPLTGELFF. The CDR3, as DNA: TGTGCCAGCAGTTACAGGGGGCCCTTGACCGGGGAGCTGTTTTTT.

This chain uses TRBV10-3 with TRBJ1-5; D possibly corresponds to TRBD1 (6 bases). CDR3 size: 19 residues. Deletions cut 0 bases from V and 5 bases from J, with 23 bases between. Germline CDR1 is ENHRY and CDR2 is SYGVKD. The CDR3, as DNA: TGTGCCATCAGTGAGTCATTCACCAGGCGGGGGGGCCCACATCAGCCCCAGCATTTT. Translation gives CAISESFTRRGGPHQPQHF.

This chain uses TRBV23-1 with TRBJ1-1, with 9 bases that match TRBD1. TRBV23-1 is flagged as an ORF with uncertain function. The CDR3 extends over 15 amino acids. V lost 5 bases, J lost 3 bases, and 7 bases stayed unmatched. Here the CDR3 reads CASSVRDREDTEAFF. DNA of the CDR3: TGCGCCAGCAGTGTCCGGGACAGGGAGGACACTGAAGCTTTCTTT.

The chain combines TRBV4-3 with TRBJ2-2; 7 nucleotides line up with TRBD1. V gave up 0 bases and J gave up 0 bases; unmatched junction bases: 10. This CDR3 is 19 amino acids long. Germline V CDR1 and CDR2: LGHNA, YSLEER. CDR3 residues: CASSQEAGGTNSNTGELFF. The CDR3 nucleotides are TGCGCCAGCAGCCAAGAGGCAGGGGGTACGAACTCGAACACCGGGGAGCTGTTTTTT.

The chain has TRBV7-8 and TRBJ2-7; D possibly matches TRBD1 or TRBD2 (5 bases each). Germline V gene lookup returns CDR1 SGHVS and CDR2 FQNEAQ. The CDR3 is 12 residues long. V lost 5 bases and J lost 6, with 11 bases in between. The CDR3 bases are TGTGCCAGCAGCAACGGTGGGGGCGAGCAGTACTTC. Translated: CASSNGGGEQYF.

This clone is a singleton in its sample. V gene TRBV30 combines with J gene TRBJ2-2; tentative D call: TRBD2 (6 bases). The CDR3 length is 14 residues. V lost 0 bases, J lost 6 bases, and 11 bases lay in between. Germline values: CDR1 GTSNPN, CDR2 SVGIG (reference sequence). Written as DNA, the CDR3 is TGTGCCTGGAGTGTACCCGGAGGGGCCGGGGAGCTGTTTTTT. Protein sequence: CAWSVPGGAGELFF.

This chain connects TRBV7-9 to TRBJ2-5; D unclear. Germline V gene lookup returns CDR1 SEHNR and CDR2 FQNEAQ (reference sequence). The CDR3 has 14 amino acids. Deletions cut 1 base from V and 1 base from J, with 7 bases between. The CDR3 sequence is CASSLVLIQETQYF. The DNA for the CDR3 is TGTGCCAGCAGCTTAGTATTGATCCAAGAGACCCAGTACTTC. Drawing the rest from reference TRBV7-9 and TRBJ2-5, the complete variable domain is DTGVSQNPRHKITKRGQNVTFRCDPISEHNRLYWYRQTLGQGPEFLTYFQNEAQLEKSRLLSDRFSAERPKGSFSTLEIQRTEQGDSAMYLCASSLVLIQETQYFGPGTRLLVL.